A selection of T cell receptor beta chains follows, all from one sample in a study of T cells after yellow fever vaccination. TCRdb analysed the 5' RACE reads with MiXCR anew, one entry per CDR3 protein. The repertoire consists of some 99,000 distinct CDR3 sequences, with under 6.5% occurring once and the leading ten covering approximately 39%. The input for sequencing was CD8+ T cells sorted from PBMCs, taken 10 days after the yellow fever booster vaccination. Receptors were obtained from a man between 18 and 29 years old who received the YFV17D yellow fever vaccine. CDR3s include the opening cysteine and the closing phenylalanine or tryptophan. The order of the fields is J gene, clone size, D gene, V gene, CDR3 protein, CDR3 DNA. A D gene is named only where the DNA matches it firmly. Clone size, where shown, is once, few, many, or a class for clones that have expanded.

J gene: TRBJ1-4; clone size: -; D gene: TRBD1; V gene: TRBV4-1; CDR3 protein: CASSGTGGVRNEKLFF; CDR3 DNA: TGCGCCAGCAGCGGGACAGGGGGCGTCCGTAACGAAAAACTGTTTTTT
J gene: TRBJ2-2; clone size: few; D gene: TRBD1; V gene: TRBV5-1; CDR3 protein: CASSPWTGPETGELFF; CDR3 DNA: TGCGCCAGCAGCCCGTGGACAGGCCCTGAGACCGGGGAGCTGTTTTTT
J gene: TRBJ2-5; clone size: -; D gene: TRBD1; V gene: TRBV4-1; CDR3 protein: CASSQGDRGRETQYF; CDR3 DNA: TGCGCCAGCAGCCAGGGCGACAGGGGAAGAGAGACCCAGTACTTC
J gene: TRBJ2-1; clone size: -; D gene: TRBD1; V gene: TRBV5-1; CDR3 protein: CASSLGTGADEQFF; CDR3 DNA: TGCGCCAGCAGCTTGGGGACAGGGGCCGATGAGCAGTTCTTC
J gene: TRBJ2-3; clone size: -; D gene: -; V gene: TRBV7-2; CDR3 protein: CASSLALEDPTDTQYF; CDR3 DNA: TGTGCCAGCAGCTTAGCCTTAGAGGACCCCACAGATACGCAGTATTTT
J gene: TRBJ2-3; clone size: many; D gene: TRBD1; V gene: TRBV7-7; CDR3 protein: CASSRRGHEDTQYF; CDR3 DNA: TGTGCTAGCTCACGCAGGGGGCATGAAGATACGCAGTATTTT
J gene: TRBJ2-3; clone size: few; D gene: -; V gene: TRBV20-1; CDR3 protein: CSARVVTDTQYF; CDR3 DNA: TGCAGTGCTAGAGTAGTTACGGATACGCAGTATTTT
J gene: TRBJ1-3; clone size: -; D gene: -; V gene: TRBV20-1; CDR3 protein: CSARERGTALFSGNTIYF; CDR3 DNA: TGCAGTGCAAGAGAGCGAGGGACCGCCCTTTTCTCTGGAAACACCATATATTTT
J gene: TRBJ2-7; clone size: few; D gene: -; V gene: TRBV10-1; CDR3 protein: CASSATLLLEQYF; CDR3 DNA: TGCGCCAGCAGTGCCACCCTTCTCCTCGAGCAGTACTTC
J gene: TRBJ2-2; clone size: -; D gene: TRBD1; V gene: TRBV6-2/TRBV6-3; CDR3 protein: CASSYRSGQLPNTGELFF; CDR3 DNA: TGTGCCAGCAGTTACAGGTCGGGACAGCTTCCAAACACCGGGGAGCTGTTTTTT
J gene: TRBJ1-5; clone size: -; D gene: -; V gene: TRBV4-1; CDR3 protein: CASSQETAHQPQHF; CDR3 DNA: TGCGCCAGCAGCCAAGAGACAGCTCATCAGCCCCAGCATTTT
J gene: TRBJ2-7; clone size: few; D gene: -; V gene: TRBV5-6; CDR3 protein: CASSLWGAGEQYF; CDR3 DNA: TGTGCCAGCAGCTTGTGGGGGGCTGGCGAGCAGTACTTC
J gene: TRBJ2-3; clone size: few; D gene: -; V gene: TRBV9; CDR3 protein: CASSVIGGTDTQYF; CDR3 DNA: TGTGCCAGCAGCGTAATTGGGGGCACAGATACGCAGTATTTT
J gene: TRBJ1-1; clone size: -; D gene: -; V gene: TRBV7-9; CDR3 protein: CASSLDLVVTEAFF; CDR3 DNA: TGTGCCAGCAGCTTAGATCTCGTTGTCACTGAAGCTTTCTTT
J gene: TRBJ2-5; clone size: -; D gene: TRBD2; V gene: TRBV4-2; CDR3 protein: CASSQELAGGSQETQYF; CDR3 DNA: TGTGCCAGCAGCCAAGAATTAGCGGGGGGGAGCCAAGAGACCCAGTACTTC